The 13 T cell receptor beta chains reported below all come from one sample, sequenced in a study of cytomegalovirus exposure and HLA in healthy donors. Primers for the PCR totalled 60 Vbeta and 13 Jbeta. Assay used: immunoSEQ multiplex PCR; TCRdb lists only in-frame clones, some missing. The repertoire holds tens of thousands of clones, with roughly four fifths as singletons. Sequences were obtained from PBMCs. These receptors were collected from a man aged 45-65 years in good health and CMV-seronegative.

The chain links TRBV9 to TRBJ2-7; 9 bases are a match to TRBD1. J gave up 4 bases and V 2 bases, and 7 bases lay outside the gene matches. The length of the CDR3 is 15 residues. Germline lookup yields CDR1 SGDLS and CDR2 YYNGEE. This CDR3 is CASSVRDRVTYEQYF. The CDR3 DNA is TGTGCCAGCAGCGTCCGGGACAGGGTTACGTACGAGCAGTACTTC.

This clone was counted only a few times. The chain joins TRBV25-1 to TRBJ1-2; perhaps TRBD1 as D (6 bases). CDR1 is MGHDK and CDR2 is SYGVNS in the germline V gene. The CDR3 has 14 amino acids. Trimming stripped 3 bases from V and 3 bases from J, with 11 bases between. DNA for the CDR3: TGTGCCAGCAGTGAGGCAGGGGTGGACTATGGCTACACCTTC. Translation gives CASSEAGVDYGYTF.

This CDR3 reads CASSLRGAASGINEQFF. CDR3 DNA sequence: TGTGCCAGCAGCCTCCGGGGGGCCGCTAGCGGGATTAATGAGCAGTTCTTC. The chain uses TRBV11-2 and TRBJ2-1; 9 nucleotides line up with TRBD2. Germline assignment: CDR1 SGHAT and CDR2 FQNNGV. The CDR3 spans 17 residues. J lost 7 bases, V lost 5 bases, and 15 bases had no gene match.

This clone was observed a handful of times. The J gene is TRBJ2-6, the V gene TRBV4-1; D not certain. CDR1 and CDR2 from the germline V gene are MGHRA and YSYEKL. The CDR3 extends over 15 amino acids. Between the trimmed V and J ends, which lost 4 bases and 0 bases, there was a span of 7 bases. For the CDR3, the DNA is TGCGCCAGCAGCCTACCGAGCTCTGGGGCCAACGTCCTGACTTTC. Amino acid sequence: CASSLPSSGANVLTF.

The V call is TRBV15, the J call TRBJ2-2; 12 nucleotides align to TRBD2. Unmatched junction bases numbered 2, after V lost 6 bases and J lost 3 bases. Germline V gives CDR1 LNHNV, CDR2 YYDKDF (reference sequence). The CDR3 is 15 amino acids. CDR3 loop: CATRLAGGYTGELFF. The DNA of the CDR3 is TGTGCCACCAGACTAGCGGGAGGATACACCGGGGAGCTGTTTTTT.

As regards this clone: The junction departs from the called germline gene at one end, perhaps through a read error. The chain recombines TRBV6-1 with TRBJ1-2; D not resolved. Germline V gives CDR1 MNHNS, CDR2 SASEGT. This CDR3 comprises 16 residues. The CDR3 coding sequence is TGTGCCAGCAGTGAAACGGACTTTGGCTATAACTATGGCTACATCTTC. Residues: CASSETDFGYNYGYIF.

J is TRBJ1-1 and V is TRBV30; the D gene is possibly TRBD1 (5 bases). V lost 0 bases and J 11 bases, leaving 10 bases between the germline ends. Germline lookup yields CDR1 GTSNPN and CDR2 SVGIG (reference sequence). The CDR3 extends over 11 amino acids. In DNA form, the CDR3 reads TGTGCCTGGAGTGTACGGGGGGATGCTTTCTTT. Its protein product is CAWSVRGDAFF. Supplemented by reference TRBV30 and TRBJ1-1, the full variable domain reads SQTIHQWPATLVQPVGSPLSLECTVEGTSNPNLYWYRQAAGRGLQLLFYSVGIGQISSEVPQNLSASRPQDRQFILSSKKLLLSDSGFYLCAWSVRGDAFFGQGTRLTVV.

This clone was picked up a small number of times. The rearrangement uses TRBV29-1 and TRBJ2-2; 11 positions match TRBD1. CDR1 is SQVTM and CDR2 is ANQGSEA in the germline V gene. CDR3 length: 14 amino acids. Trimming at V came to 5 bases and at J to 5 bases, leaving 4 bases not matched to a gene. CDR3 in amino acids: CSVWTGGSTGELFF. The CDR3 bases are TGCAGCGTTTGGACAGGGGGCAGTACCGGGGAGCTGTTTTTT.

This clone was counted only a few times. The chain is built from TRBV11-3 and TRBJ2-1; TRBD2 aligns across 7 bases. Unmatched junction bases numbered 6, after V lost 5 bases and J lost 5 bases. CDR1 is SGHNT and CDR2 is YENEEA in the germline V gene. This CDR3 contains 14 residues. The CDR3 sequence: CASSLSGLHNEQFF. CDR3 DNA sequence: TGTGCCAGCAGCCTTAGCGGGCTCCACAATGAGCAGTTCTTC.

The V call is TRBV30, the J call TRBJ1-3; weak D call: TRBD1 (5 bases). CDR1 and CDR2 (germline): GTSNPN, SVGIG (reference sequence). Between the trimmed V and J ends, which lost 2 bases and 0 bases, there was a span of 11 bases. This CDR3 has 15 residues. The CDR3 loop reads CAWSPVTGSGNTIYF. In DNA, the CDR3 is TGTGCCTGGAGTCCCGTTACAGGCTCTGGAAACACCATATATTTT.

The gene calls are TRBV5-1 and TRBJ2-3; 8 nucleotides align to TRBD1. V dropped 2 bases and J dropped 7; count of bases not matched to a gene: 9. Germline values: CDR1 SGHRS, CDR2 YFSETQ. The CDR3 loop spans 15 amino acids. The CDR3 coding sequence is TGCGCCAGCAGCTTAGGACAGGGTAGGGGATATACGCAGTATTTT. It specifies CASSLGQGRGYTQYF.

By its share, this clone is medium-sized. The chain couples TRBV4-3 to TRBJ2-7; D gene unclear. V shed 2 bases and J shed 3 bases, with 8 bases lying between them. CDR3 length: 13 residues. Per the germline V gene, CDR1 is LGHNA and CDR2 is YSLEER. The CDR3 coding sequence is TGCGCCAGCAGCCAACAAATCAACTACGAGCAGTACTTC. It encodes CASSQQINYEQYF.

The chain carries TRBV29-1 and TRBJ2-3; D possibly corresponds to TRBD2 (5 bases). Trimming took off 1 base at V and 1 base at J, with 9 bases between the two ends. There are 14 residues in the CDR3. Per germline, CDR1 SQVTM and CDR2 ANQGSEA. DNA for the CDR3: TGCAGCGTTGAAGCACTAGTCGGCACAGATACGCAGTATTTT. Its protein product is CSVEALVGTDTQYF.